This TCR beta chain came from a study of shared clonotypes between healthy human individuals. The wider study: Donor composition was a couple of women and a few men, aged 18 to 49.

An even split of each subset's genomic DNA across several immunoSEQ plates was performed. Data came from immunoSEQ multiplex PCR; TCRdb stores just in-frame clones and leaves some out. This table has some 2 million clones, roughly 95% appearing once. The investigators split CD4+ cells into a CD45RA+ naive subset and a CD45RA-negative memory subset. This CDR3 has 12 residues. V lost 1 base, J lost 6 bases, and 6 bases lay in between. Germline V CDR1 and CDR2: GTSNPN, SVGIG (reference sequence). About this clone itself: This specimen includes other DNA sequences encoding the same CDR3.

The sample consisted of naive CD4+ T cells sorted from blood. The subset denotes: CD45RA+ positively selected. The J gene is TRBJ2-2, the V gene TRBV30; D might be TRBD2 (5 bases). This TCR came from a man aged 18 to 29 in good health. CDR3 amino acids: CAWSGGAGELFF. The CDR3 DNA follows: TGTGCCTGGAGTGGGGGAGCCGGGGAGCTGTTTTTT.